This T cell receptor beta chain was identified in a study of identical twins. The CDR3 length is 16 residues. CDR1 is SGDLS, CDR2 YYNGEE, per germline. The trim removed 2 bases at V and 2 bases at J, leaving 6 bases unmatched. TCRdb ran MiXCR on the 5' RACE reads and lists one entry per CDR3 protein. The profile shows hundreds of thousands of distinct CDR3 sequences, 21% of them singletons. This same sample was also part of a study on T cells expressing NK-cell markers.

The receptor comes from a woman aged 18 to 35 in good health. The gene calls are TRBV9 and TRBJ2-3; TRBD2 matches at 9 bases. Sequencing used PBMCs. CDR3 region: CASSVEGLAFTDTQYF. CDR3 bases: TGTGCCAGCAGCGTGGAGGGACTAGCTTTCACAGATACGCAGTATTTT.